This T cell receptor beta chain was observed in a study of blood T cells in healthy people across ages. PCR was performed a second time for roughly 7 to 12 cycles using a sample-barcoded 5' primer and a J-beta primer mix. TCRdb passed the 5' RACE reads through MiXCR, listing each CDR3 protein once. The profile shows approximately 2,000,000 distinct CDR3 sequences, roughly two fifths of them singletons. Trimming removed 3 bases from V and 4 bases from J, with 16 bases in between. Germline CDR1 LGHNA, CDR2 YSLEER. This CDR3 contains 16 residues. Total RNA was isolated from each sample in quantities of at least 6 micrograms. Study results and limitations: Unsorted PBMC input precluded a conclusive naive versus antigen-experienced comparison. Calculation of diversity from one million T cells yielded estimates considered to be underestimates.

Concerning this clonotype itself: Its cognate antigen is unknown.

The clonotype comes from a human donor in good health. The chain combines TRBV4-3 with TRBJ2-1, with D unresolved. The sample was blood. In DNA, the CDR3 is TGCGCCAGCAGCCAGGAAACTATGTATACGTACAATGAGCAGTTCTTC. Its translation is CASSQETMYTYNEQFF.